This T cell receptor beta chain was sequenced in a study of T cell responses to AZD1222 COVID-19 vaccine. This CDR3 has 14 amino acids. V was shortened by 5 bases and J by 2 bases, with 12 bases between the two germline ends. The germline gives CDR1 SGHAT, CDR2 FQNNGV. Generated by immunoSEQ multiplex PCR, the TCRdb table keeps only in-frame clones and is missing some. The sample has under 140,000 clones; about nine tenths are singletons. Points from the study as a whole: Females made up more of the donors, who were largely white British, and clonal diversity may have come out too low. Seropositive AZD1222 recipients at baseline numbered only six or seven.

As concerns this clone: As yet, its antigen is unknown.

Sequencing was performed on peripheral blood, taken on day 0 of AZD1222 vaccination. This chain links TRBV11-2 with TRBJ1-2, with D perhaps matching TRBD1 (5 bases). This TCR derives from an adult in good health. The CDR3 DNA sequence: TGTGCCAGCAGCCCAGGGCCCCTAAACTATGGCTACACCTTC. Protein: CASSPGPLNYGYTF.